The next 8 T cell receptor beta chains were all read from a single sample in a study of response to subunit inactivated influenza vaccine. In TCRdb, the RT-PCR reads were re-called with MiXCR into one record per CDR3 protein. The sample has more than 550,000 distinct CDR3 sequences; 10% to 15% are singletons. The sequenced sample was PBMCs from blood, obtained on the day of vaccination. The receptors were sampled from a man aged 50 to 59 who received an inactivated influenza vaccine.

V and J are TRBV4-1 and TRBJ2-4; D may be TRBD1 (5 bases). This CDR3 contains 18 residues. V lost 2 bases, J lost 0 bases, and 17 bases lay in between. Germline-derived CDR1 and CDR2 are MGHRA and YSYEKL. CDR3 DNA sequence: TGCGCCAGCAGCCAACCGACAGAAAATCCTCTAGCCAAAAACATTCAGTACTTC. Its translation is CASSQPTENPLAKNIQYF.

This clonotype was seen many times. The DNA of the CDR3 is TGTGCCAGCAGCCCAAACGGCGGCCCCCCCTCGAAAGCTTACGAGCAGTACTTC. Encoded protein: CASSPNGGPPSKAYEQYF. The chain uses TRBV28 and TRBJ2-7; D unresolved. Trimming left V 6 bases short and J 4 bases short, with 28 bases between. Germline V CDR1 and CDR2: MDHEN, SYDVKM. This CDR3 contains 18 residues.

This clonotype appeared a few times. The chain carries TRBV7-8 and TRBJ2-7; either TRBD1 or TRBD2 may fit D (5 bases each). V was cut by 6 bases and J by 6 bases, with 21 bases left in between. The CDR3 runs to 15 residues. CDR1 is SGHVS, CDR2 FQNEAQ, per germline. This chain's CDR3 is CASRGFVRGPAEQYF. Here the CDR3 DNA reads TGTGCCAGCAGAGGATTCGTGAGGGGCCCTGCCGAGCAGTACTTC. Combining the CDR3 with reference TRBV7-8 and TRBJ2-7 gives the whole variable domain GAGVSQSPRYKVAKRGQDVALRCDPISGHVSLFWYQQALGQGPEFLTYFQNEAQLDKSGLPSDRFFAERPEGSVSTLKIQRTQQEDSAVYLCASRGFVRGPAEQYFGPGTRLTVT.

This clonotype was seen only a few times. The genes are TRBV4-2 and TRBJ2-2; 8 bases fit TRBD2. The CDR3 spans 19 residues. Germline V lookup: CDR1 LGHNA, CDR2 YNFKEQ. After removal of 0 bases from V and 1 base from J, the junction contained 10 bases not matched to a gene. The CDR3 DNA reads TGTGCCAGCAGCCAAGATAGCTCCGGGACTAGAAAGAACACCGGGGAGCTGTTTTTT. Protein product: CASSQDSSGTRKNTGELFF.

The chain couples TRBV6-1 to TRBJ2-5; 10 positions agree with TRBD1. CDR3 length: 16 residues. Trimming took 6 bases from V and 1 from J; bases not matched to a gene: 8. CDR1 and CDR2 (germline): MNHNS, SASEGT. CDR3 bases: TGTGCCAGCAGCCGACGGGGGACAGGGGTCCAAGAGACCCAGTACTTC. It yields the protein CASSRRGTGVQETQYF.

The sample holds many counts of this clonotype. The rearrangement joins TRBV20-1 to TRBJ2-3, with D perhaps assigned TRBD1 or TRBD2 (5 bases each). Trimming pared 5 bases from V and 0 bases from J, leaving 15 bases between. Germline V gene sequence: CDR1 DFQATT, CDR2 SNEGSKA (reference sequence). The CDR3 has 15 amino acids. The DNA of the CDR3 is TGCAGTGCTCCGGGTTGGGACCGTAGCACAGATACGCAGTATTTT. Protein: CSAPGWDRSTDTQYF.

The chain carries TRBV30 and TRBJ2-3; TRBD2 agrees at 7 bases. V trimming: 3 bases; J trimming: 6 bases; junction bases outside the gene matches: 9. The CDR3 is made up of 14 amino acids. Germline loops: CDR1 GTSNPN, CDR2 SVGIG (reference sequence). The CDR3 nucleotides are TGTGCCTGGAGCACTAGCGCAGCAGTGGATACGCAGTATTTT. Translation gives CAWSTSAAVDTQYF.

The chain joins TRBV15 to TRBJ2-5, with 8 bases fitting TRBD1. The CDR3 contains 15 residues. The germline gives CDR1 LNHNV, CDR2 YYDKDF (reference sequence). J gave up 2 bases and V 3 bases, and 5 bases lay outside the gene matches. This CDR3 is CATSSGTGRQETQYF. As DNA, the CDR3 is TGTGCCACCAGCAGCGGGACAGGTCGACAAGAGACCCAGTACTTC. Complete variable domain (other parts from reference TRBV15 and TRBJ2-5): DAMVIQNPRYQVTQFGKPVTLSCSQTLNHNVMYWYQQKSSQAPKLLFHYYDKDFNNEADTPDNFQSRRPNTSFCFLDIRSPGLGDTAMYLCATSSGTGRQETQYFGPGTRLLVL.